The source of this T cell receptor beta chain is a study of blood T cell repertoires in COVID-19. Everyone who took part was roughly 18 to 89 years old, and they came from about two dozen US areas. Cohort placement rested on clinical history that participants reported themselves. Per the original methods: Scientists estimated how many nucleated cells there were by amplifying reference gene primers. Generated by immunoSEQ multiplex PCR, the TCRdb table keeps only in-frame clones and is missing some. V and J calls and clone size follow that table, whereas D and trimming were derived from the DNA. The sample carries hundreds of thousands of clones, roughly 89% recorded once. The CDR3 consists of 18 residues. Trimming shortened V by 2 bases and J by 7 bases, and 26 bases separated the two germline ends. The germline CDR1 and CDR2 sequences are MDHEN and SYDVKM. Only a few counts were recorded for this clone.

The receptor was derived from a man aged 55 to 70 who had recovered from COVID-19. The chain uses TRBV28 and TRBJ1-2, with D possibly TRBD1 on 5 matching bases. Sequenced input: PBMCs or T cells enriched from blood (not recorded which). CDR3: CASSLTVDRLSIRFGYTF. CDR3 nucleotides: TGTGCCAGCAGTTTAACCGTTGACAGATTGAGTATTCGGTTTGGCTACACCTTC.